Presented here are 21 T cell receptor beta chains from one specimen sequenced in a study of blood T cells in healthy people across ages. Then a second PCR, running about 6 to 11 cycles, was carried out with a sample-barcoded 5' primer and a J-beta primer mix. Each CDR3 protein gets one entry after TCRdb re-called the 5' RACE reads with MiXCR. The sample carries 600,000 to 800,000 distinct CDR3 sequences, about 21% recorded once. Source material: blood. The receptors shown here come from a man between 70 and 80 years old in good health.

This clonotype showed up just a few times. The V call is TRBV20-1, the J call TRBJ1-5; weak D call: TRBD1 (5 bases). Germline CDR1 and CDR2: DFQATT and SNEGSKA (reference sequence). The CDR3 sequence is 14 residues long. Trimming stripped 0 bases from V and 7 bases from J, with 13 bases between. The CDR3 nucleotides are TGCAGTGCTAGAGATGACCTGGGGGGGCAGCCCCAGCATTTT. Amino acid sequence: CSARDDLGGQPQHF.

This clonotype was recorded a few times. The chain combines TRBV7-9 with TRBJ2-5; D not certain. CDR3 length: 13 residues. Per the germline V gene, CDR1 is SEHNR and CDR2 is FQNEAQ (reference sequence). Trimming cost V 5 bases and J 4 bases, with 11 bases left between them. The CDR3 protein is CASSQGSLETQYF. For the CDR3, the DNA is TGTGCCAGCAGCCAAGGGTCGTTAGAGACCCAGTACTTC.

This clonotype was detected a few times. V and J are TRBV7-2 and TRBJ2-7, with TRBD1 matching over 7 bases. Germline V gene sequence: CDR1 SGHTA, CDR2 FQGNSA. CDR3 length equals 14 residues. The V segment lost 2 bases and the J segment 6 bases; nucleotides outside the gene matches: 7. CDR3 DNA: TGTGCCAGCAGCTTACCCGGGACAGCGGTCGAGCAGTACTTC. Its protein is CASSLPGTAVEQYF. The full variable domain, its missing parts supplied by reference TRBV7-2 and TRBJ2-7, is GAGVSQSPSNKVTEKGKDVELRCDPISGHTALYWYRQSLGQGLEFLIYFQGNSAPDKSGLPSDRFSAERTGGSVSTLTIQRTQQEDSAVYLCASSLPGTAVEQYFGPGTRLTVT.

This clonotype was counted ten times or more. The rearrangement joins TRBV29-1 to TRBJ2-7; 7 bases map to TRBD2. CDR3 length equals 13 residues. Germline values: CDR1 SQVTM, CDR2 ANQGSEA. Trimming removed 1 base from V and 3 bases from J; junction bases left unmatched: 3. CDR3 DNA sequence: TGCAGCGTTGAAGGGGGCGGGAGCTACGAGCAGTACTTC. It specifies CSVEGGGSYEQYF.

The sample holds a few counts of this clonotype. The V and J genes are TRBV6-4 and TRBJ1-4; 10 nucleotides agree with TRBD1. CDR1 and CDR2 from the germline V gene are MRHNA and SNTAGT. The CDR3 sequence is 21 residues long. V shed 0 bases, J shed 0 bases, and the junction held 13 bases outside the gene matches. The CDR3 DNA follows: TGTGCCAGCAGTGACTCGAGCGGGACAGGGGCCAGAGAAGCAACTAATGAAAAACTGTTTTTT. It translates to CASSDSSGTGAREATNEKLFF.

This clonotype was seen a few times. V and J are TRBV5-1 and TRBJ2-5, with D possibly TRBD1 on 6 matching bases. Judging by the DNA end, TRBJ2-1 fits better; the J call may be wrong. Germline CDR1 and CDR2: SGHRS and YFSETQ. CDR3 length equals 13 residues. CDR3 nucleotides: TGCGCCAGCAGCTTTGATATGGGGGACAAGCAGTTCTTC. Protein: CASSFDMGDKQFF.

The chain has TRBV12-3 or TRBV12-4 and TRBJ2-3; 13 nucleotides match TRBD2. CDR3 length equals 17 residues. V was pared by 8 bases and J by 8 bases, with 16 bases of the junction left unmatched. The DNA for the CDR3 is TGTGCCAGCGGCCAACCCCTGACTAGCGGGGGGCGGGGTACGCAGTATTTT. This sequence encodes CASGQPLTSGGRGTQYF.

There are a few counts of this clonotype. V is TRBV6-2 or TRBV6-3 and J is TRBJ2-1; D not certain. The V gene lost 1 base and the J gene lost 7 bases, with 8 bases spanning the gap. CDR1 is MNHEY, CDR2 SVGEGT, per germline. CDR3 size: 13 residues. The CDR3 protein is CASSYYSANEQFF. CDR3 DNA: TGTGCCAGCAGTTACTACTCGGCGAATGAGCAGTTCTTC.

The chain is built from TRBV20-1 and TRBJ2-1, with D possibly matching TRBD2 (5 bases). Germline values: CDR1 DFQATT, CDR2 SNEGSKA (reference sequence). The CDR3 runs 12 residues. The V gene lost 3 bases and the J gene lost 7 bases, with 10 bases spanning the gap. The CDR3 protein is CSASGIGNEQFF. The CDR3 DNA sequence: TGCAGTGCTAGCGGGATAGGTAATGAGCAGTTCTTC.

This chain links TRBV11-2 with TRBJ2-5, with TRBD1 matching 7 bases. The end of the DNA aligns better with TRBJ2-7, so the J call may be wrong. The CDR3 covers 15 residues. Germline CDR1 is SGHAT and CDR2 is FQNNGV. Here the CDR3 DNA reads TGTGCCAGCAGCTTGTCCGGCAGGGGGTACTACGAGCAGTACTTC. Translation: CASSLSGRGYYEQYF.

The chain has TRBV12-3 or TRBV12-4 and TRBJ1-3, with no clear D. Trimming took off 7 bases at V and 1 base at J, with 11 bases between the two ends. The CDR3 has 14 residues. CDR3 sequence: CASTRDQSGNTIYF. CDR3 DNA: TGTGCCAGCACGAGGGATCAGTCTGGAAACACCATATATTTT.

The chain carries TRBV7-9 and TRBJ1-2, with D tentatively TRBD1 (6 bases). Trimming removed 2 bases from V and 5 bases from J, with 12 bases in between. The CDR3 extends over 14 amino acids. Germline V gene lookup returns CDR1 SEHNR and CDR2 FQNEAQ (reference sequence). This CDR3 is CASSLTQGTYGYTF. DNA of the CDR3: TGTGCCAGCAGCTTAACCCAGGGGACTTATGGCTACACCTTC.

This clonotype was counted at least ten times. A read error may account for a junction end that differs from germline. The chain couples TRBV2 to TRBJ2-5, with D unresolved. The CDR3 length is 11 residues. CDR1 and CDR2 (germline): SNHLY, FYNNEI. CDR3 coding DNA: TGCGCCAGCAGCGAAGAAGAGACCCAGTACTTC. Translating gives CASSEEETQYF.

This clonotype was counted only a few times. The rearrangement joins TRBV7-2 to TRBJ1-4, with 9 bases identical to TRBD1. Germline trimming cut 5 bases from V and 8 bases from J; bases unmatched to any gene: 6. Germline CDR1 and CDR2: SGHTA and FQGNSA. The CDR3 covers 14 residues. This chain's CDR3 is CASSITGGEEKLFF. The CDR3, as DNA: TGTGCCAGCAGCATTACAGGGGGCGAAGAAAAACTGTTTTTT.

The chain combines TRBV28 with TRBJ2-1; D might be TRBD2 (5 bases). The germline V and J ends were trimmed by 5 bases and 12 bases, with 11 bases remaining between them. The germline V gene encodes CDR1 MDHEN and CDR2 SYDVKM. The CDR3 has 11 amino acids. CDR3 DNA: TGTGCCAGCAGTCTTCGGGATTGGCAGTTCTTC. Its protein is CASSLRDWQFF.

V gene TRBV7-9 combines with J gene TRBJ1-4; the D is unclear. CDR3 size: 15 residues. Germline lookup yields CDR1 SEHNR and CDR2 FQNEAQ (reference sequence). V was trimmed by 2 bases and J by 7 bases, leaving 14 bases between them. The CDR3 nucleotides are TGTGCCAGCAGCTTAACTCTCGGGGTTGGTGAAAAACTGTTTTTT. Amino acid sequence: CASSLTLGVGEKLFF.

This clonotype came up a few times. The chain is built from TRBV28 and TRBJ2-7; 14 bases match TRBD2. V shed 4 bases, J shed 4 bases, and the junction held 6 bases outside the gene matches. CDR1 MDHEN and CDR2 SYDVKM come from the germline V gene. This CDR3 contains 16 residues. The CDR3 reads CASSSQGLAGEYEQYF. The DNA of the CDR3 is TGTGCCAGCAGTTCCCAGGGACTAGCGGGAGAGTACGAGCAGTACTTC.

In its sample, this clonotype was seen a few times. The chain recombines TRBV7-9 with TRBJ2-5; D not certain. V lost 3 bases and J 4 bases, leaving 12 bases between the germline ends. CDR1 SEHNR and CDR2 FQNEAQ come from the germline V gene (reference sequence). This CDR3 is 14 amino acids long. In DNA form, the CDR3 reads TGTGCCAGCAGCTTTCGTATTGGTAGAGAGACCCAGTACTTC. Translated: CASSFRIGRETQYF.

The rearrangement joins TRBV7-9 to TRBJ1-2; D not resolved. This CDR3 is built from 14 residues. Germline loops: CDR1 SEHNR, CDR2 FQNEAQ (reference sequence). Deletions cut 2 bases from V and 1 base from J, with 8 bases between. The CDR3 DNA reads as TGTGCCAGCAGCTTATCAGTCAGTAACTATGGCTACACCTTC. The encoded protein is CASSLSVSNYGYTF.

The rearrangement uses TRBV6-2 or TRBV6-3 and TRBJ2-2; 10 bases agree with TRBD2. Germline CDR1 MNHEY, CDR2 SVGEGT. CDR3 length: 15 residues. V shed 6 bases, J shed 0 bases, and the junction held 1 base outside the gene matches. The CDR3 region is CASRAGGPNTGELFF. CDR3 bases: TGTGCCAGCAGAGCGGGAGGGCCGAACACCGGGGAGCTGTTTTTT.

This clonotype was observed a few times. CDR3 loop: CASSLRGVGQGINNEQFF. The CDR3 region has the DNA TGTGCCAGCAGCCTTAGGGGCGTGGGACAGGGAATCAACAATGAGCAGTTCTTC. The V call is TRBV11-2, the J call TRBJ2-1; 9 positions agree with TRBD1. The junction had 16 bases not matched to a gene; V was cut back by 5 bases and J by 5 bases. The CDR3 runs 18 residues. Germline V CDR1 and CDR2: SGHAT, FQNNGV.